Shown below are 30 T cell receptor beta chains from a single sample sequenced in a study of blood T cell repertoires in COVID-19. Repertoires were generated with immunoSEQ multiplex PCR, while TCRdb's copy carries only in-frame clones and drops some. Of under 200,000 clones in the sample, just under 90% are singletons; the top ten hold around 10%. The material sequenced was peripheral blood. The receptor source for this set is an older woman with COVID-19, enrolled during active disease.

This clone occurred once. V gene TRBV3-1 (or the pseudogene TRBV3-2) combines with J gene TRBJ2-1; maybe TRBD2 (5 bases). CDR1 and CDR2 from the germline V gene are LGHDT and YNNKEL (reference sequence). The CDR3 extends over 12 amino acids. Trimming left V 2 bases short and J 8 bases short, with 7 bases between. CDR3 residues: CASSQWGDEQFF. CDR3 nucleotide sequence: TGTGCCAGCAGCCAATGGGGAGATGAGCAGTTCTTC.

V gene TRBV19 combines with J gene TRBJ1-6, with 7 positions matching TRBD1. The CDR3 spans 14 residues. The V segment lost 5 bases and the J segment 14 bases; nucleotides outside the gene matches: 12. Germline-derived CDR1 and CDR2 are LNHDA and SQIVND (reference sequence). CDR3 loop: CASSPPRQGASLHF. CDR3 DNA sequence: TGTGCCAGTAGTCCTCCCCGACAGGGCGCATCCCTCCACTTT.

V usage is TRBV2 and J usage is TRBJ1-2; 9 bases match TRBD1. Germline V gives CDR1 SNHLY, CDR2 FYNNEI. J was trimmed by 6 bases and V by 6 bases; bases with no gene match: 5. The CDR3 consists of 13 residues. This CDR3 reads CASRGQGWHGYTF. CDR3 sequence (DNA): TGTGCCAGCAGGGGACAGGGCTGGCATGGCTACACCTTC.

This clone was seen a few times. The V and J genes are TRBV14 and TRBJ1-1; 9 bases align to TRBD1. The germline gives CDR1 SGHDN, CDR2 FVKESK. This CDR3 spans 13 amino acids. V shed 4 bases and J 4 bases; nucleotides not matched to a gene: 1. The CDR3 region has the DNA TGTGCCAGCAGCCTGACAGGGGGCACTGAAGCTTTCTTT. Translated: CASSLTGGTEAFF.

The chain combines TRBV3-1 (or the pseudogene TRBV3-2) with TRBJ2-1, with D possibly matching TRBD2 (5 bases). The germline V gene has CDR1 LGHDT and CDR2 YNNKEL (reference sequence). V was shortened by 2 bases and J by 1 base, with 18 bases between the two germline ends. The CDR3 loop spans 18 amino acids. CDR3 nucleotide sequence: TGTGCCAGCAGCCAACCCAGCCAACGGGGTGGATCCTACAATGAGCAGTTCTTC. This codes for CASSQPSQRGGSYNEQFF.

This chain uses TRBV19 with TRBJ1-1; TRBD1 matches 12 bases. V trimming: 4 bases; J trimming: 3 bases; junction bases outside the gene matches: 3. The germline CDR1 and CDR2 sequences are LNHDA and SQIVND (reference sequence). The CDR3 runs to 15 residues. The CDR3 reads CASSRDRGLDTEAFF. The CDR3 DNA is TGTGCCAGTAGTAGGGACAGGGGGCTTGACACTGAAGCTTTCTTT.

The chain employs TRBV3-1 (or the pseudogene TRBV3-2) and TRBJ1-2; D gene unclear. CDR3 length: 12 residues. The V end was cut by 6 bases, the J end by 3 bases, with 8 bases between. Germline lookup yields CDR1 LGHDT and CDR2 YNNKEL (reference sequence). DNA for the CDR3: TGTGCCAGCAGTGGGAGTGACTATGGCTACACCTTC. The encoded protein is CASSGSDYGYTF.

This chain joins TRBV30 and TRBJ1-5; 8 bases agree with TRBD1. This CDR3 is built from 14 residues. Germline CDR1 reads GTSNPN; CDR2 reads SVGIG (reference sequence). V gave up 2 bases and J gave up 1 base; unmatched junction bases: 1. The DNA of the CDR3 is TGTGCCTGGAGTCCAGGGGGCAGCAATCAGCCCCAGCATTTT. This translates into CAWSPGGSNQPQHF.

The V call is TRBV25-1, the J call TRBJ1-1; D unresolved. The CDR3 has 13 residues. V lost 6 bases, J lost 2 bases, and 10 bases lay in between. Germline CDR1 MGHDK, CDR2 SYGVNS. CDR3 in amino acids: CASREGRNTEAFF. The CDR3 region has the DNA TGTGCCAGCAGGGAGGGCCGTAACACTGAAGCTTTCTTT.

This chain connects TRBV12-3 or TRBV12-4 to TRBJ2-5; TRBD2 is a possible D gene (6 bases). CDR3 length: 13 amino acids. The germline V and J ends were trimmed by 3 bases and 5 bases, with 10 bases remaining between them. CDR3 sequence (DNA): TGTGCCAGCAGTTTCGCGGGGTCGGAGACCCAGTACTTC. Its protein is CASSFAGSETQYF.

The chain links TRBV19 to TRBJ1-6; D ambiguous. The ends were cut back, 2 bases at V and 7 bases at J, with 9 bases in the middle. Germline V gives CDR1 LNHDA, CDR2 SQIVND (reference sequence). The CDR3 length is 14 residues. The CDR3 coding sequence is TGTGCCAGTAGTATACCCCACGAGAATTCACCCCTCCACTTT. Its protein product is CASSIPHENSPLHF.

V usage is TRBV30 and J usage is TRBJ2-1, with 10 bases identical to TRBD2. CDR3 length: 13 amino acids. Looked up from germline, CDR1 is GTSNPN and CDR2 is SVGIG (reference sequence). Unmatched junction bases numbered 5, after V lost 3 bases and J lost 9 bases. The CDR3 here is CAWRLAGVIEQFF. CDR3 in DNA: TGTGCCTGGAGGCTAGCGGGGGTCATTGAGCAGTTCTTC.

This clone occurred many times. The rearrangement links TRBV29-1 to TRBJ2-3; TRBD2 matches 9 bases. The CDR3 is 14 residues long. The J segment lost 4 bases and the V segment lost 3 bases, leaving 5 bases of the junction unmatched. Germline lookup yields CDR1 SQVTM and CDR2 ANQGSEA. The CDR3 region is CSVDRLAGPDTQYF. DNA for the CDR3: TGCAGCGTTGATCGTCTAGCGGGGCCAGATACGCAGTATTTT.

In its sample, this clone was seen once. V usage is TRBV7-9 and J usage is TRBJ1-4; no clear D gene. V was pared by 5 bases and J by 7 bases, with 11 bases between. This CDR3 comprises 13 residues. In germline, CDR1 is SEHNR, CDR2 FQNEAQ (reference sequence). In DNA form, the CDR3 reads TGTGCCAGCAGCCGTGGGGAGGGTGAAAAACTGTTTTTT. Translation gives CASSRGEGEKLFF.

The chain employs TRBV28 and TRBJ1-5, with 9 bases lining up with TRBD1. CDR1 and CDR2 (germline): MDHEN, SYDVKM. The CDR3 consists of 14 residues. Unmatched junction bases numbered 2, after V lost 4 bases and J lost 4 bases. CDR3: CASSSGQGNQPQHF. In DNA form, the CDR3 reads TGTGCCAGCAGTTCGGGACAGGGAAATCAGCCCCAGCATTTT.

The chain combines TRBV6-6 with TRBJ1-1; D call uncertain. Germline CDR1 MNHNY, CDR2 SVGAGI (reference sequence). The CDR3 covers 15 residues. Trimming left V 0 bases short and J 7 bases short, with 15 bases between. The CDR3 loop is CASSYSIFPGDEAFF. As DNA, the CDR3 is TGTGCCAGCAGTTACTCGATATTCCCCGGGGATGAAGCTTTCTTT.

This chain joins TRBV15 and TRBJ1-6; D is unresolved. The germline gives CDR1 LNHNV, CDR2 YYDKDF (reference sequence). This CDR3 contains 17 residues. V was clipped by 0 bases and J by 0 bases, with 9 bases between them. The CDR3 sequence: CATSRDYISSYNSPLHF. The CDR3 DNA is TGTGCCACCAGCAGAGACTATATATCCTCCTATAATTCACCCCTCCACTTT.

The V call is TRBV19, the J call TRBJ1-3; TRBD1 agrees at 7 bases. CDR1 and CDR2 (germline): LNHDA, SQIVND (reference sequence). The CDR3 length is 14 residues. J was trimmed by 2 bases and V by 6 bases; bases with no gene match: 4. CDR3 in DNA: TGTGCCAGTAGCCAACAGGGGACTGGAAACACCATATATTTT. It specifies CASSQQGTGNTIYF.

The rearrangement joins TRBV19 to TRBJ1-3; TRBD1 is a possible D gene (5 bases). V lost 5 bases, J lost 0 bases, and 17 bases lay in between. The CDR3 is made up of 17 amino acids. The germline V gene has CDR1 LNHDA and CDR2 SQIVND (reference sequence). CDR3 loop: CASSPRDLPSSGNTIYF. CDR3 nucleotide sequence: TGTGCCAGTAGTCCAAGGGACTTACCGAGCTCTGGAAACACCATATATTTT.

The rearrangement links TRBV19 to TRBJ1-1; 8 bases fit TRBD1. Germline-derived CDR1 and CDR2 are LNHDA and SQIVND (reference sequence). V lost 7 bases and J lost 4; bases outside the gene matches: 17. This CDR3 spans 17 amino acids. The CDR3 DNA reads TGTGCCAGTATTGCGGGTTACAGGGGGAGAGGGAGCACTGAAGCTTTCTTT. Protein product: CASIAGYRGRGSTEAFF.

The J gene is TRBJ2-2, the V gene TRBV11-2; 7 positions match TRBD1. V shed 5 bases and J 1 base; nucleotides not matched to a gene: 4. This CDR3 is 15 amino acids long. Germline lookup yields CDR1 SGHAT and CDR2 FQNNGV. Written as DNA, the CDR3 is TGTGCCAGCAGCCGGGGACAGAGGAACACCGGGGAGCTGTTTTTT. This translates into CASSRGQRNTGELFF.

The V gene is TRBV2, the J gene TRBJ2-6, with 7 bases aligning to TRBD1. The CDR3 has 18 amino acids. Germline V gene sequence: CDR1 SNHLY, CDR2 FYNNEI. V shed 2 bases and J 4 bases; nucleotides not matched to a gene: 11. The CDR3 loop is CASSEPSHRGGGANVLTF. CDR3 coding DNA: TGTGCCAGCAGTGAACCAAGTCACAGGGGCGGCGGGGCCAACGTCCTGACTTTC.

The chain employs TRBV29-1 and TRBJ2-1, with D tentatively TRBD1 (6 bases). CDR3 length: 16 residues. Germline lookup yields CDR1 SQVTM and CDR2 ANQGSEA. The ends were cut back, 3 bases at V and 2 bases at J, with 17 bases in the middle. In nucleotides, the CDR3 is TGCAGCGTTGATCCCCCCCCAGGGGCAGCCTACAATGAGCAGTTCTTC. Amino acids: CSVDPPPGAAYNEQFF.

The rearrangement uses TRBV5-1 and TRBJ2-5; D perhaps matches TRBD1 (6 bases). This CDR3 comprises 15 residues. V lost 3 bases, J lost 7 bases, and 19 bases lay in between. Germline CDR1 is SGHRS and CDR2 is YFSETQ. The CDR3 DNA follows: TGCGCCAGCAGCTCGGACAGCCTGGGGTCGGCGACCCAGTACTTC. This encodes CASSSDSLGSATQYF. Full variable domain (outside the CDR3, taken from reference TRBV5-1 and TRBJ2-5): KAGVTQTPRYLIKTRGQQVTLSCSPISGHRSVSWYQQTPGQGLQFLFEYFSETQRNKGNFPGRFSGRQFSNSRSEMNVSTLELGDSALYLCASSSDSLGSATQYFGPGTRLLVL.

V is TRBV5-1 and J is TRBJ2-3; 13 bases align to TRBD2. CDR1 and CDR2 from the germline V gene are SGHRS and YFSETQ. V shed 0 bases, J shed 5 bases, and the junction held 9 bases outside the gene matches. The CDR3 extends over 18 amino acids. In DNA form, the CDR3 reads TGCGCCAGCAGCTTGGCACTAGCGGGGGGGCCGGCCGGAGATACGCAGTATTTT. Residues: CASSLALAGGPAGDTQYF.

The chain combines TRBV28 with TRBJ2-7, with a weak D call TRBD1 (5 bases). This CDR3 contains 14 residues. V gave up 2 bases and J gave up 5 bases, with 13 bases separating them. Germline CDR1 and CDR2: MDHEN and SYDVKM. The CDR3 loop reads CASSLAGLNNEQYF. CDR3 DNA: TGTGCCAGCAGTTTAGCAGGGCTTAACAACGAGCAGTACTTC.

The CDR3 reads CASSLIEGADYGYTF. The CDR3 DNA sequence: TGCGCCAGCAGCCTGATCGAGGGGGCTGATTATGGCTACACCTTC. V is TRBV4-1 and J is TRBJ1-2; 7 bases match TRBD1. The germline V gene has CDR1 MGHRA and CDR2 YSYEKL. Germline trimming cut 4 bases from V and 5 bases from J; bases unmatched to any gene: 10. This CDR3 spans 15 amino acids.

The chain is built from TRBV6-1 and TRBJ1-1; D uncertain. CDR1 is MNHNS, CDR2 SASEGT, per germline. The V end was cut by 3 bases, the J end by 2 bases, with 10 bases between. This CDR3 is built from 14 residues. In DNA form, the CDR3 reads TGTGCCAGCAGTGACCGCCGGACTAACACTGAAGCTTTCTTT. It translates to CASSDRRTNTEAFF.

The chain recombines TRBV5-6 with TRBJ2-5, with 8 nucleotides matching TRBD2. In germline, CDR1 is SGHDT, CDR2 YYEEEE. This CDR3 is 14 amino acids long. After removal of 4 bases from V and 2 bases from J, the junction contained 4 bases not matched to a gene. The CDR3 loop is CASSRSGGQETQYF. Here the CDR3 DNA reads TGTGCCAGCAGCCGCTCGGGAGGGCAAGAGACCCAGTACTTC.

The chain has TRBV2 and TRBJ2-5; D is possibly TRBD1 (6 bases). CDR1 and CDR2 from the germline V gene are SNHLY and FYNNEI. This CDR3 has 16 amino acids. Trimming shortened V by 4 bases and J by 2 bases, and 17 bases separated the two germline ends. Here the CDR3 DNA reads TGTGCCAGCAGTGGATCACAGGGTCTCGTTCAAGAGACCCAGTACTTC. Translated: CASSGSQGLVQETQYF.